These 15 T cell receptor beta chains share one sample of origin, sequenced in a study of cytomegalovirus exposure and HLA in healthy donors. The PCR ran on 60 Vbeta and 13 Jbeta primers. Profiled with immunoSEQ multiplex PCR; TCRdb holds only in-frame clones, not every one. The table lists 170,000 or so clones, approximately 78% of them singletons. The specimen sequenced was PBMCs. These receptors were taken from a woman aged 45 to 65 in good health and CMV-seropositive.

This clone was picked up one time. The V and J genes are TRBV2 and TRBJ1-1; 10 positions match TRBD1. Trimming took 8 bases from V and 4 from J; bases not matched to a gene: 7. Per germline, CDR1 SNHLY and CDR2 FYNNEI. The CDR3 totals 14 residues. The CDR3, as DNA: TGTGCCAGCCGGGACAGGGGTATAGGCACTGAAGCTTTCTTT. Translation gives CASRDRGIGTEAFF.

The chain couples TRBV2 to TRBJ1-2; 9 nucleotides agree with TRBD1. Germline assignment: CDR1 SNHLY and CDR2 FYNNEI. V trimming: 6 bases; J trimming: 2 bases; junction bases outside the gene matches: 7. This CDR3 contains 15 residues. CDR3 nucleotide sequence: TGTGCCAGCAGGGAACAGGGGGCCCTCAACTATGGCTACACCTTC. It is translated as CASREQGALNYGYTF.

This CDR3 reads CASIPWTGTSGGARTRTQYF. The DNA for the CDR3 is TGTGCCAGCATTCCGTGGACCGGGACTAGCGGGGGGGCCAGGACTCGGACGCAGTATTTT. The V gene is TRBV27, the J gene TRBJ2-3, with 16 bases lining up with TRBD2. Germline CDR1 and CDR2: MNHEY and SMNVEV (reference sequence). Unmatched junction bases numbered 22, after V lost 7 bases and J lost 9 bases. CDR3 length: 20 residues.

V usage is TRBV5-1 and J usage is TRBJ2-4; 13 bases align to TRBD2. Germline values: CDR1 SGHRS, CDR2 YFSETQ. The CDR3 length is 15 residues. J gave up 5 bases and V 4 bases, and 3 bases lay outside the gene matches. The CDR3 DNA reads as TGCGCCAGCAGCGGGACTAGCGGGGAAGAAAACATTCAGTACTTC. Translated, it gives CASSGTSGEENIQYF.

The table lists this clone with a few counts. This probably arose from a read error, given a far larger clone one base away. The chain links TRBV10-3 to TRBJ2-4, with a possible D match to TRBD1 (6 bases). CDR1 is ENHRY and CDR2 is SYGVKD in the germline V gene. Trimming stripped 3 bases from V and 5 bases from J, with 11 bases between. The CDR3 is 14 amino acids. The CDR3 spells CAISEQAGENIQYF. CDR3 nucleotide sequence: TGTGCCATCAGTGAACAGGCAGGGGAAAACATTCAGTACTTC.

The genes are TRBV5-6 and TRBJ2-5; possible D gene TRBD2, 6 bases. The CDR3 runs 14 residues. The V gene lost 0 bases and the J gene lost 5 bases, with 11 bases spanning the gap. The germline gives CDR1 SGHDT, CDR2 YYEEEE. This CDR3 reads CASSLVSTRETQYF. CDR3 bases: TGTGCCAGCAGCTTGGTCTCGACTAGGGAGACCCAGTACTTC.

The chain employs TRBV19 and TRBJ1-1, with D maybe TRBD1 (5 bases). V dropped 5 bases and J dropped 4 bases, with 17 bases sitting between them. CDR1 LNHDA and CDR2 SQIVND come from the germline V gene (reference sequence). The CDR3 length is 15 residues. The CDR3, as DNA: TGTGCCAGTAGTCTATCAGGGAATTGGGGCACTGAAGCTTTCTTT. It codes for CASSLSGNWGTEAFF.

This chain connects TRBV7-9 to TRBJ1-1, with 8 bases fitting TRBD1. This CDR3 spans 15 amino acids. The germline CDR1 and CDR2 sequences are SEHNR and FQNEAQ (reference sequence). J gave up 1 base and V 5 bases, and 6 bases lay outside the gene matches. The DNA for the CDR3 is TGTGCCAGCAGCCCTCAGGGGGCCTCGAACACTGAAGCTTTCTTT. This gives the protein CASSPQGASNTEAFF.

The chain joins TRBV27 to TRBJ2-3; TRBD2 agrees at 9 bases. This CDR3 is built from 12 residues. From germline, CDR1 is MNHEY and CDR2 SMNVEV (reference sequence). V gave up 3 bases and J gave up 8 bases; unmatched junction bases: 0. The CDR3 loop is CASSFSGGTQYF. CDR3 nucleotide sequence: TGTGCCAGCAGTTTTAGCGGGGGTACGCAGTATTTT.

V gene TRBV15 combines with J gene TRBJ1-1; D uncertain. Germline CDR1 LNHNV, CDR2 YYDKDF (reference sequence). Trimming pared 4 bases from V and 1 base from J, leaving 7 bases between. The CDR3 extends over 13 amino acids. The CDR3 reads CATSKEKNTEAFF. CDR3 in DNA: TGTGCCACCAGCAAGGAGAAGAACACTGAAGCTTTCTTT.

Written as DNA, the CDR3 is TGTGCCAGCAGTGATGTTAGCGGCAATGAGCAGTTCTTC. It encodes CASSDVSGNEQFF. The chain couples TRBV6-4 to TRBJ2-1, with D possibly matching TRBD2 (6 bases). The CDR3 runs 13 residues. The V and J ends lost 3 bases and 6 bases respectively, with 9 bases between them. Per the germline V gene, CDR1 is MRHNA and CDR2 is SNTAGT.

The CDR3 DNA follows: TGTGCCAGCAGCTTAGTCTTGGCTAGCGGGGGGCTTTCCTACAATGAGCAGTTCTTC. Protein sequence: CASSLVLASGGLSYNEQFF. This chain uses TRBV7-8 with TRBJ2-1; 11 positions agree with TRBD2. This CDR3 has 19 amino acids. The junction had 9 bases not matched to a gene; V was cut back by 1 base and J by 1 base. Germline loops: CDR1 SGHVS, CDR2 FQNEAQ.

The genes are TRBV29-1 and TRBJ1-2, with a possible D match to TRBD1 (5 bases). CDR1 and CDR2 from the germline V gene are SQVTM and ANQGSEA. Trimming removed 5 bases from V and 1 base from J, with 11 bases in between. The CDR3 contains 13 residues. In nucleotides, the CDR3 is TGCAGCGTTTCCCCGACAGATAACTATGGCTACACCTTC. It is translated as CSVSPTDNYGYTF.

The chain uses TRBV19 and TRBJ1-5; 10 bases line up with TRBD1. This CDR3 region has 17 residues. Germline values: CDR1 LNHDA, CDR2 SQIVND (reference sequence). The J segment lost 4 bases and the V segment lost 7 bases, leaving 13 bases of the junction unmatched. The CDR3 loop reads CASNSRGQGTGNQPQHF. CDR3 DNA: TGTGCCAGTAATTCGAGGGGACAGGGGACGGGAAATCAGCCCCAGCATTTT. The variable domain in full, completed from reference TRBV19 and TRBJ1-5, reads DGGITQSPKYLFRKEGQNVTLSCEQNLNHDAMYWYRQDPGQGLRLIYYSQIVNDFQKGDIAEGYSVSREKKESFPLTVTSAQKNPTAFYLCASNSRGQGTGNQPQHFGDGTRLSIL.

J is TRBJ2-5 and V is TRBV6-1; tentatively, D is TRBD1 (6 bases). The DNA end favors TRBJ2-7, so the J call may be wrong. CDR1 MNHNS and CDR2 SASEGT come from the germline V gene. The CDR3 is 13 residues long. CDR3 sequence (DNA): TGTGCCAGCAGTGAAAACAGGGCCTACGAGCAGTACTTC. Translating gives CASSENRAYEQYF.